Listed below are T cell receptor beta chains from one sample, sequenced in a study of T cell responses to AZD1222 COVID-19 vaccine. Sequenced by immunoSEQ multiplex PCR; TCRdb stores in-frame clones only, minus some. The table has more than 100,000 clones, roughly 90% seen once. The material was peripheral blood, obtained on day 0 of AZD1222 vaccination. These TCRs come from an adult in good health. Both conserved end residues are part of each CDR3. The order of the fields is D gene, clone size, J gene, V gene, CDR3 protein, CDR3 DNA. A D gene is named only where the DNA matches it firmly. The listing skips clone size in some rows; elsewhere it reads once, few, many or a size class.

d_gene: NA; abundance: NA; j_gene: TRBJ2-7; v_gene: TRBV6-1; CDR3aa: CASSDYEQYF; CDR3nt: TGTGCCAGCAGTGACTACGAGCAGTACTTC
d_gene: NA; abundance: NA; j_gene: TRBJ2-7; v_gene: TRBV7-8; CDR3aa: CANLGGLAQGRHEQYF; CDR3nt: TGTGCCAACCTGGGGGGGCTAGCTCAAGGGCGGCACGAGCAGTACTTC
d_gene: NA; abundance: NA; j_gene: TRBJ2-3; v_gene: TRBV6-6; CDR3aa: CASSYPPPTGRGAQYF; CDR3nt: TGTGCCAGCAGTTACCCCCCCCCGACTGGGCGTGGTGCGCAGTATTTT
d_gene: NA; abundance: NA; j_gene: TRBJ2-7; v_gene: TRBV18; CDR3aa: CASSPGTWEQYF; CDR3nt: TGTGCCAGCTCACCAGGGACGTGGGAGCAGTACTTC
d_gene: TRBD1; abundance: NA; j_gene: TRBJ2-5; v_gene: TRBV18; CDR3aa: CASSPTGGKETQYF; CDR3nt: TGTGCCAGCTCACCGACAGGGGGTAAAGAGACCCAGTACTTC
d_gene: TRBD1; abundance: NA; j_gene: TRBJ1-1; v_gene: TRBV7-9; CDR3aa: CASSLLDRGTEAFF; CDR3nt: TGTGCCAGCAGCCTCCTGGACAGGGGTACTGAAGCTTTCTTT
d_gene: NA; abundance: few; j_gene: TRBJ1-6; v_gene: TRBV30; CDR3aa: CAWSSFTRGNSPLHF; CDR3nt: TGTGCCTGGAGTTCCTTCACCCGGGGGAATTCACCCCTCCACTTT
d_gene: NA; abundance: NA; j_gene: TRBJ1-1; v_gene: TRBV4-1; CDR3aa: CASSRDTEAFF; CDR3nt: TGCGCCAGCAGCCGTGACACTGAAGCTTTCTTT
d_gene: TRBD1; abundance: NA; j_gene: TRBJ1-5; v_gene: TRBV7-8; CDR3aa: CASSSQRPGQGMQPQHF; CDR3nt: TGTGCCAGCAGCTCCCAAAGGCCCGGACAGGGGATGCAGCCCCAGCATTTT
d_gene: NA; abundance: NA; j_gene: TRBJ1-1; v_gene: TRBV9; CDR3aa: CASSVRLNTEAFF; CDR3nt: TGTGCCAGCAGCGTCCGGTTGAACACTGAAGCTTTCTTT
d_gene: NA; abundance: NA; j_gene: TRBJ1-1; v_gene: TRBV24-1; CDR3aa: CATSDLTNTEAFF; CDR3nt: TGTGCCACCAGTGATTTGACGAACACTGAAGCTTTCTTT
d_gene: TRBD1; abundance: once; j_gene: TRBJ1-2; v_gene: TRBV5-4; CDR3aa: CASSLAPGQGFYGYTF; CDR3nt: TGTGCCAGCAGCCTCGCCCCGGGACAGGGTTTTTATGGCTACACCTTC
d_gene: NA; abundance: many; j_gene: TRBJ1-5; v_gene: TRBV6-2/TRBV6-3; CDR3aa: CASSYRENQPQHF; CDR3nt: TGTGCCAGCAGTTACAGGGAGAATCAGCCCCAGCATTTT
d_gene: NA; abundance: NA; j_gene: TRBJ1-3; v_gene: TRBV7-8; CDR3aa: CASSQLDRASGNTIYF; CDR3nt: TGTGCCAGCAGCCAACTGGACCGCGCCTCTGGAAACACCATATATTTT
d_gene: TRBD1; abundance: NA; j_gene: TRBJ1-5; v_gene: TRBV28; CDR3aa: CASSSSGTGERVGNQPQHF; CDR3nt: TGTGCCAGCAGTTCCTCAGGGACAGGTGAGCGCGTCGGCAATCAGCCCCAGCATTTT
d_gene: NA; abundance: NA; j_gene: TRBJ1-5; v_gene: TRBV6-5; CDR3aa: CASTLQGNQPQHF; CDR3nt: TGTGCCAGCACCCTACAGGGTAATCAGCCCCAGCATTTT
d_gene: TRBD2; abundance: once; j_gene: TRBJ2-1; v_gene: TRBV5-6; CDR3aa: CASSPLAGGPYEQFF; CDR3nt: TGTGCCAGCAGCCCGCTAGCGGGGGGGCCATATGAGCAGTTCTTC
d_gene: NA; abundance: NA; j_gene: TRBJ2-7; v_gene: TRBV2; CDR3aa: CASRVRQAYEQYF; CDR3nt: TGTGCCAGCAGGGTTAGGCAGGCCTACGAGCAGTACTTC
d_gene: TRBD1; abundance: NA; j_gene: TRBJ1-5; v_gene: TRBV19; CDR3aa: CASTPRDRGNQPQHF; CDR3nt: TGTGCCAGTACCCCGAGGGACAGGGGTAATCAGCCCCAGCATTTT
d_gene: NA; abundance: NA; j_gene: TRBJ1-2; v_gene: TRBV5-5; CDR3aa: CASSVRPEGYGYTF; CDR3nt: TGTGCCAGCAGCGTCCGTCCCGAGGGCTATGGCTACACCTTC
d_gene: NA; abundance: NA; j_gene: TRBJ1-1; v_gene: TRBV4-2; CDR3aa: CASSQDRQGGRNTEAFF; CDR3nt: TGTGCCAGCAGCCAAGATCGCCAGGGAGGGAGGAACACTGAAGCTTTCTTT
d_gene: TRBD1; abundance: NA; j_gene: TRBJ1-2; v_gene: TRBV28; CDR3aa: CASSYGGRGSYTF; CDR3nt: TGTGCCAGCAGCTATGGTGGCAGGGGGAGCTACACCTTC
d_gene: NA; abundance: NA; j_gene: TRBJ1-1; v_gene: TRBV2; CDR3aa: CASTEGGMNTEAFF; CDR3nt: TGTGCCAGCACTGAAGGGGGAATGAACACTGAAGCTTTCTTT
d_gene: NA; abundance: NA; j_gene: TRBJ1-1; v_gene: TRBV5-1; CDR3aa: CASSLGQLEAFF; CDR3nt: TGCGCCAGCAGCTTGGGGCAGCTTGAAGCTTTCTTT
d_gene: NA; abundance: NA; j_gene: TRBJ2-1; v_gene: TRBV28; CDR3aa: CASRLRGGSPNEQFF; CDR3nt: TGTGCCAGCAGATTGAGGGGGGGTAGTCCCAATGAGCAGTTCTTC
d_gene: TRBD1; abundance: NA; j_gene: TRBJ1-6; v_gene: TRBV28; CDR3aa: CASRLKQGSNSPLHF; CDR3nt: TGTGCCAGCAGGTTGAAACAGGGGTCTAATTCACCCCTCCACTTT
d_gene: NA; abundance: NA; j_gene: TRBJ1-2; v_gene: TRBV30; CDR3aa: CAWSLIGPYGYTF; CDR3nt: TGTGCCTGGAGTTTGATAGGGCCTTATGGCTACACCTTC
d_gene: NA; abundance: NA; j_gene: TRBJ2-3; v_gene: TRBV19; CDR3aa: CASSIFYTTDTQYF; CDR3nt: TGTGCCAGTAGTATCTTCTACACCACAGATACGCAGTATTTT
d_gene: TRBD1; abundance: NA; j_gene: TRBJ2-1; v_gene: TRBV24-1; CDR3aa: CATSRAGGPYNEQFF; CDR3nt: TGTGCCACCAGTAGAGCAGGGGGTCCATACAATGAGCAGTTCTTC
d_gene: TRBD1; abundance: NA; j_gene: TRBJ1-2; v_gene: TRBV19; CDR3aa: CASRSPGQRNYGYTF; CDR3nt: TGTGCCAGTAGAAGTCCGGGACAGAGAAACTATGGCTACACCTTC
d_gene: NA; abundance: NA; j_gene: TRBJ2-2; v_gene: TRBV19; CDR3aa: CASSRRDRDAGELFF; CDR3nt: TGTGCCAGTAGCAGGAGGGACCGCGACGCCGGGGAGCTGTTTTTT
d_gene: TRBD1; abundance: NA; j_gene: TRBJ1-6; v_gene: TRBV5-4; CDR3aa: CASSLAGQLGGLNSPLHF; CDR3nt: TGTGCCAGCAGCTTAGCGGGACAGCTTGGAGGTCTTAATTCACCCCTCCACTTT
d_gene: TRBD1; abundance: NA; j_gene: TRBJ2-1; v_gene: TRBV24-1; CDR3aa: CATSESQGARYNEQFF; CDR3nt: TGTGCCACCAGTGAGAGTCAGGGGGCGAGGTACAATGAGCAGTTCTTC
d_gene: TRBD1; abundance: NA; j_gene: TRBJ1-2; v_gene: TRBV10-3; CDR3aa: CAISETGVPNYGYTF; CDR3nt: TGTGCCATCAGTGAAACAGGGGTCCCTAACTATGGCTACACCTTC
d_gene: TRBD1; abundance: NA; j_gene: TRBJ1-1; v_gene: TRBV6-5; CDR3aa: CASILGAGGNAEAFF; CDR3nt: TGTGCCAGCATCCTTGGGGCAGGGGGGAATGCTGAAGCTTTCTTT
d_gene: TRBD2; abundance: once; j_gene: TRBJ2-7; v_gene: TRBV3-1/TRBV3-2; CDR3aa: CASNSRGNTYEQYF; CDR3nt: TGTGCCAGCAATTCGCGGGGGAACACCTACGAGCAGTACTTC
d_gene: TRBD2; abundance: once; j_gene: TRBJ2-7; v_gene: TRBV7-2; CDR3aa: CASSLGSGGLSSYEQYF; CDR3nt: TGTGCCAGCAGCTTAGGTAGCGGGGGTCTCAGCTCCTACGAGCAGTACTTC
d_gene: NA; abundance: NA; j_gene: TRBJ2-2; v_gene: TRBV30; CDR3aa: CAWSLFGTGIFGAGELFF; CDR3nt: NA
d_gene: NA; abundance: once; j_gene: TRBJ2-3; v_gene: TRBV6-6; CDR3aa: CASSSQGSGTDTQYF; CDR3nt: TGTGCCAGCAGTAGTCAGGGGTCCGGCACAGATACGCAGTATTTT
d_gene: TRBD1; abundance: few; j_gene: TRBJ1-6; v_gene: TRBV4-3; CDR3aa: CASSQGDRGSPLHF; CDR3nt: TGCGCCAGCAGCCAAGGAGACAGGGGGTCACCCCTCCACTTT
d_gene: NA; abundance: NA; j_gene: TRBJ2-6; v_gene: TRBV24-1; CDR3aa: CATSDQGSGANVLTF; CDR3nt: TGTGCCACCAGCGACCAGGGATCTGGGGCCAACGTCCTGACTTTC
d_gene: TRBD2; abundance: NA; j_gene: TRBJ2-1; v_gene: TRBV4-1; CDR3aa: CASSQDWASGGNNEQFF; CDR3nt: TGCGCCAGCAGCCAAGATTGGGCTAGCGGGGGGAACAATGAGCAGTTCTTC
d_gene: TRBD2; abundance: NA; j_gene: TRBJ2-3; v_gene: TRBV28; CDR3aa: CASIPRGGYTDTQYF; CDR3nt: TGTGCCAGCATCCCTCGGGGGGGGTACACAGATACGCAGTATTTT
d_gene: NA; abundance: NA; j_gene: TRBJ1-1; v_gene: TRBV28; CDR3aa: CASSRPGMNTEAFF; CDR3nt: TGTGCCAGCAGCCGGCCAGGCATGAACACTGAAGCTTTCTTT
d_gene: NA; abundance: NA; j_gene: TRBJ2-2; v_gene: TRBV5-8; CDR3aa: CASSWGVGLNTGELFF; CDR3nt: TGTGCCAGCAGCTGGGGGGTAGGACTGAACACCGGGGAGCTGTTTTTT
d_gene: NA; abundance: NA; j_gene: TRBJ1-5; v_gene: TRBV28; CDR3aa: CASSTPSRERVQPQHF; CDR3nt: TGTGCCAGCAGCACCCCCAGCAGGGAGAGGGTTCAGCCCCAGCATTTT
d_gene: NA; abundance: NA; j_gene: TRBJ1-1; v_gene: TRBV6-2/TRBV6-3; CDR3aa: CASSYQLDGFRAKGTEAFF; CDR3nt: TGTGCCAGCAGTTACCAACTCGATGGGTTCAGAGCCAAAGGCACTGAAGCTTTCTTT